This T cell receptor (beta chain) derives from a study of blood T cell repertoires in COVID-19. The trim removed 4 bases at V and 4 bases at J, leaving 10 bases unmatched. Germline values: CDR1 GTSNPN, CDR2 SVGIG (reference sequence). The CDR3 covers 15 residues. Original processing notes: How many nucleated cells were present was estimated from reference gene primer amplification. Sequencing was performed with immunoSEQ multiplex PCR; in TCRdb, only in-frame clones are kept and a portion is missing. For V, J and clone size, that table is used; D and trimming come from the DNA. The sample contains over 55,000 clones, around 79% of which appear only once.

The rearrangement uses TRBV30 and TRBJ2-3; 8 nucleotides agree with TRBD2. The receptor was derived from a human donor in a cohort sampled during active COVID-19. Sequenced material: peripheral blood. The CDR3, as DNA: TGTGCCTGGACTGTGGGCGGGGGGCAGGCAGATACGCAGTATTTT. Amino acid sequence: CAWTVGGGQADTQYF.